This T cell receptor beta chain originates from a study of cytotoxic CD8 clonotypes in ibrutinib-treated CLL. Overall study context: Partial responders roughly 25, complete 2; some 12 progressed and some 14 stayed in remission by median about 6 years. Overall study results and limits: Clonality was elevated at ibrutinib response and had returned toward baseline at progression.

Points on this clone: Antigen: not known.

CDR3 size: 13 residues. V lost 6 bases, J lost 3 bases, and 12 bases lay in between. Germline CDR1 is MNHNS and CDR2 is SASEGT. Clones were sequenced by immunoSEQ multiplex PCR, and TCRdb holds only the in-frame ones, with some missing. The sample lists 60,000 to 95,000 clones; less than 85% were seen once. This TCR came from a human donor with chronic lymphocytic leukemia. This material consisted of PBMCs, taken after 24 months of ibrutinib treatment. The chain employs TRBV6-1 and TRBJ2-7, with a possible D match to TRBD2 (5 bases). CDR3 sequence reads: CASSSEASYEQYF. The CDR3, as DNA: TGTGCCAGCAGCTCGGAGGCTAGCTACGAGCAGTACTTC.